Listed here are 18 T cell receptor beta chains from one sample, sequenced in a study of tumour-infiltrating T cells in Burkitt lymphoma. Profiling relied on immunoSEQ multiplex PCR, and the TCRdb table lists in-frame clones only, not all of them. The table records about 5,600 clones, 15% to 20% of them present only once. The source material was tumor tissue. The receptors originated from a human donor with diffuse large B-cell lymphoma.

The rearrangement joins TRBV7-3 to TRBJ1-2, with TRBD1 identical over 8 bases. The ends lost 2 bases at V and 8 bases at J; junction bases unmatched: 7. Germline CDR1 and CDR2: SGHTA and FQGTGA. The CDR3 consists of 14 residues. The CDR3 region has the DNA TGTGCCAGCAGCTTAGACGGCAGGGGGCACGGCTACACCTTC. Translating it yields CASSLDGRGHGYTF.

This clone appeared a few times. This CDR3 is CASSAGTGGVSNGELFF. CDR3 bases: TGTGCCAGCAGCGCCGGGACAGGGGGCGTCAGTAACGGGGAGCTGTTTTTT. This chain links TRBV5-4 with TRBJ2-2, with 12 bases matching TRBD1. V was clipped by 4 bases and J by 7 bases; unmatched bases: 11. The CDR3 length is 17 residues. Looked up from germline, CDR1 is SGHNT and CDR2 is YYREEE (reference sequence).

This clone has a handful of counts. This chain uses TRBV10-3 with TRBJ2-2; D possibly corresponds to TRBD2 (5 bases). Trimming took 0 bases from V and 4 from J, leaving 9 bases between them. This CDR3 spans 15 amino acids. Germline assignment: CDR1 ENHRY and CDR2 SYGVKD. CDR3 amino acids: CAISESIGSTGELFF. CDR3 nucleotide sequence: TGTGCCATCAGTGAGTCGATAGGGAGCACCGGGGAGCTGTTTTTT.

This clone appeared a few times. V is TRBV28 and J is TRBJ1-5; 7 bases align to TRBD1. Trimming at V came to 2 bases and at J to 3 bases, leaving 4 bases not matched to a gene. The CDR3 consists of 15 residues. Germline CDR1 reads MDHEN; CDR2 reads SYDVKM. The CDR3 loop reads CASSLQGEINQPQHF. For the CDR3, the DNA is TGTGCCAGCAGTTTACAGGGGGAAATCAATCAGCCCCAGCATTTT.

V and J are TRBV5-1 and TRBJ1-1; D is unresolved. Looked up from germline, CDR1 is SGHRS and CDR2 is YFSETQ. Trimming left V 0 bases short and J 1 base short, with 4 bases between. The CDR3 has 13 residues. The CDR3 sequence is CASSLEENTEAFF. In nucleotides, the CDR3 is TGCGCCAGCAGCTTGGAAGAGAACACTGAAGCTTTCTTT. The whole variable domain, filled in from reference TRBV5-1 and TRBJ1-1, reads KAGVTQTPRYLIKTRGQQVTLSCSPISGHRSVSWYQQTPGQGLQFLFEYFSETQRNKGNFPGRFSGRQFSNSRSEMNVSTLELGDSALYLCASSLEENTEAFFGQGTRLTVV.

DNA for the CDR3: TGTGCCAGCAGCTTAAACTCTGGAAACACCATATATTTT. The encoded protein is CASSLNSGNTIYF. The genes are TRBV7-9 and TRBJ1-3, with D hard to call. The germline CDR1 and CDR2 sequences are SEHNR and FQNEAQ (reference sequence). The CDR3 sequence is 13 residues long. The ends were cut back, 2 bases at V and 0 bases at J, with 2 bases in the middle.

The V gene is TRBV27, the J gene TRBJ2-4; 7 bases fit TRBD2. Trimming at V came to 3 bases and at J to 10 bases, leaving 3 bases not matched to a gene. Germline CDR1 reads MNHEY; CDR2 reads SMNVEV (reference sequence). The CDR3 has 12 residues. The DNA for the CDR3 is TGTGCCAGCAGTTTGTATAGCGGGATTCAGTACTTC. This codes for CASSLYSGIQYF.

The rearrangement joins TRBV6-5 to TRBJ1-2; tentative D call: TRBD1 (5 bases). V was clipped by 5 bases and J by 3 bases, with 13 bases between them. Germline values: CDR1 MNHEY, CDR2 SVGAGI. CDR3 size: 14 residues. The CDR3, as DNA: TGTGCCAGCAGTCCCTCAGAGGGACACTATGGCTACACCTTC. Protein sequence: CASSPSEGHYGYTF.

This chain uses TRBV4-1 with TRBJ2-4; 12 bases map to TRBD1. The CDR3 has 19 residues. With V trimmed by 2 bases and J by 0 bases, 8 bases remained unmatched. Germline values: CDR1 MGHRA, CDR2 YSYEKL. The DNA for the CDR3 is TGCGCCAGCAGCCAAACTCCCGGGACAGGGGGCGCAGCCAAAAACATTCAGTACTTC. Translating gives CASSQTPGTGGAAKNIQYF.

This chain's CDR3 is CASSLYLHGDEKLFF. In DNA, the CDR3 is TGTGCCAGCAGTTTATATCTACATGGGGATGAAAAACTGTTTTTT. The genes are TRBV27 and TRBJ1-4; D is unclear. CDR1 and CDR2 (germline): MNHEY, SMNVEV (reference sequence). Trimming stripped 1 base from V and 6 bases from J, with 12 bases between. The CDR3 has 15 amino acids.

The chain recombines TRBV28 with TRBJ2-5; D gene unclear. Trimming removed 2 bases at V and 1 base at J, with 2 bases between. The CDR3 runs to 12 residues. Germline V gene sequence: CDR1 MDHEN, CDR2 SYDVKM. CDR3 protein: CASSLPQETQYF. The CDR3 coding sequence is TGTGCCAGCAGTTTACCCCAAGAGACCCAGTACTTC.

A few counts support this clone. The V call is TRBV6-5, the J call TRBJ2-7, with TRBD2 matching over 9 bases. Germline-derived CDR1 and CDR2 are MNHEY and SVGAGI. The ends lost 6 bases at V and 6 bases at J; junction bases unmatched: 9. The CDR3 spans 14 residues. The CDR3 region is CASRPSGTVGEQYF. The CDR3 DNA follows: TGTGCCAGCAGACCTAGCGGGACTGTGGGCGAGCAGTACTTC.

The sample holds a few counts of this clone. The chain couples TRBV5-1 to TRBJ2-5; 9 positions agree with TRBD2. Germline CDR1 reads SGHRS; CDR2 reads YFSETQ. V lost 0 bases, J lost 3 bases, and 3 bases stayed unmatched. CDR3 length equals 15 residues. CDR3 in DNA: TGCGCCAGCAGCTTGGCCGGGACTAGCAAAGAGACCCAGTACTTC. This codes for CASSLAGTSKETQYF.

The V gene is TRBV10-3, the J gene TRBJ1-6; 10 positions match TRBD1. Trimming at V came to 2 bases and at J to 9 bases, leaving 7 bases not matched to a gene. The germline CDR1 and CDR2 sequences are ENHRY and SYGVKD. The CDR3 totals 16 residues. CDR3 coding DNA: TGTGCCATCAGTGAGCGGGACAGGGGATTGGGTTCACCCCTCCACTTT. This translates into CAISERDRGLGSPLHF.

The J gene is TRBJ1-2, the V gene TRBV2, with D possibly being TRBD1 (5 bases). CDR3 size: 14 residues. V dropped 1 base and J dropped 5 bases, with 11 bases sitting between them. In germline, CDR1 is SNHLY, CDR2 FYNNEI. The CDR3 protein is CASSEVREGYGYTF. The CDR3 DNA reads TGTGCCAGCAGTGAAGTCAGGGAAGGGTATGGCTACACCTTC.

The chain is built from TRBV4-1 and TRBJ1-2; possibly TRBD1 for D (5 bases). There are 15 residues in the CDR3. The V and J ends lost 6 bases and 5 bases respectively, with 19 bases between them. Germline loops: CDR1 MGHRA, CDR2 YSYEKL. The CDR3 DNA follows: TGCGCCAGCAGGCCCGAAGGGACGGACTTTTATGGCTACACCTTC. Its protein product is CASRPEGTDFYGYTF.

This clone was seen only once. The genes are TRBV11-3 and TRBJ2-1; TRBD2 might be the D (5 bases). Germline CDR1 and CDR2: SGHNT and YENEEA. Trimming removed 5 bases at V and 7 bases at J, with 9 bases between. The CDR3 runs to 12 residues. CDR3 protein: CASSPPGNEQFF. The CDR3 DNA reads TGTGCCAGCAGCCCCCCGGGAAATGAGCAGTTCTTC. Filled out from reference TRBV11-3 and TRBJ2-1, the complete variable domain reads EAGVVQSPRYKIIEKKQPVAFWCNPISGHNTLYWYLQNLGQGPELLIRYENEEAVDDSQLPKDRFSAERLKGVDSTLKIQPAELGDSAVYLCASSPPGNEQFFGPGTRLTVL.

The chain is built from TRBV7-3 and TRBJ1-1; possibly TRBD1 for D (6 bases). Per the germline V gene, CDR1 is SGHTA and CDR2 is FQGTGA. The CDR3 length is 15 residues. Trimming pared 2 bases from V and 1 base from J, leaving 11 bases between. As DNA, the CDR3 is TGTGCCAGCAGCTTAGAGGGGGGGGCGAACACTGAAGCTTTCTTT. Translation: CASSLEGGANTEAFF.